In its sample, the clone carrying this T cell receptor (beta chain) was seen many times. These data are taken from a study of early T cells in non-severe SARS-CoV-2 infection. Researchers tagged individual cDNA molecules with unique molecular identifiers. TCRdb reanalysed the 5' RACE reads using MiXCR and keeps one entry per CDR3 protein. Found here are 35,000 to 45,000 distinct CDR3 sequences, 10% to 15% of them singletons; the top ten hold more than 15%. This CDR3 has 14 amino acids. Germline V gene sequence: CDR1 SGHNT, CDR2 YYREEE (reference sequence). V was pared by 4 bases and J by 7 bases, with 17 bases between.

The chain carries TRBV5-4 and TRBJ1-2; perhaps TRBD1 as D (5 bases). The origin of this receptor is an adult who was a healthcare worker with PCR-confirmed SARS-CoV-2 infection or an uninfected control (not recorded which). Input material: whole blood. Here the CDR3 DNA reads TGTGCCAGCAGCATGCAGGGCTTTCGGAGTGGCTACACCTTC. This encodes CASSMQGFRSGYTF.